This T cell receptor beta chain was sequenced for a study of CD8 T cells in Susac syndrome. Notes on the study in general: Only a relatively small number of individuals were included in the TCR sequencing and HLA analysis.

The CDR3 is 13 residues long. Germline V gene lookup returns CDR1 DFQATT and CDR2 SNEGSKA (reference sequence). Trimming stripped 1 base from V and 3 bases from J, with 7 bases between. Concerning this clonotype itself: The antigen is unknown.

Purification of the CD8+ and CD4+ T cells relied on negative isolation, and TEMRA cells underwent FACS enrichment. When the RNA was reverse transcribed, random hexamers were used with an input of roughly 0.45 to 1 ug. TCRdb used MiXCR to reprocess the immunoSEQ multiplex PCR reads, holding one entry per CDR3 protein. Of approximately 160,000 distinct CDR3 sequences in the sample, just over 90% were seen once. The clonotype was recovered from a human donor in good health. The chain joins TRBV20-1 to TRBJ1-5; D is possibly TRBD1 (6 bases). Sequencing was performed on CD4+ T cells from PBMCs. This CDR3 reads CSARGDTNQPQHF. In DNA, the CDR3 is TGCAGTGCTAGAGGGGACACCAATCAGCCCCAGCATTTT.